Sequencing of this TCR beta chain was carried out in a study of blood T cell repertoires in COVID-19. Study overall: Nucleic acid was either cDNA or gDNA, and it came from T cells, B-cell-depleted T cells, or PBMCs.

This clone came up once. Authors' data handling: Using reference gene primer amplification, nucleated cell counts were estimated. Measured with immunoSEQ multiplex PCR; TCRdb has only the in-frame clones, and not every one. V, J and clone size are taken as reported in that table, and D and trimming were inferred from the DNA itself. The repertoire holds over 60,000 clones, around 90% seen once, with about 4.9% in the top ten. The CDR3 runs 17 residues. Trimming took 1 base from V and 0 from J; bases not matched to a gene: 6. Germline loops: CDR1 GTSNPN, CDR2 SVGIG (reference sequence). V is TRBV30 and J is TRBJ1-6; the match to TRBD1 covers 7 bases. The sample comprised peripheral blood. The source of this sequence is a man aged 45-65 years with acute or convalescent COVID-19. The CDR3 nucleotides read TGTGCCTGGAGTGAACAGGGGCGAAGCTCCTATAATTCACCCCTCCACTTT. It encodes CAWSEQGRSSYNSPLHF. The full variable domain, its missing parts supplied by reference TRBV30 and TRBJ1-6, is SQTIHQWPATLVQPVGSPLSLECTVEGTSNPNLYWYRQAAGRGLQLLFYSVGIGQISSEVPQNLSASRPQDRQFILSSKKLLLSDSGFYLCAWSEQGRSSYNSPLHFGNGTRLTVT.